This T cell receptor beta chain was retrieved from a study of chemoradiotherapy in HPV16-positive cancers. Germline V gives CDR1 LGHNA, CDR2 YNFKEQ. CDR3 length equals 16 residues. With 0 bases removed from V and 0 bases from J, the gap between germline ends came to 12 bases. The repertoire was sequenced with immunoSEQ multiplex PCR; TCRdb's copy has only in-frame clones and lacks some. Of some 1,000 clones listed, roughly 89% are singletons. The rearrangement uses TRBV4-2 and TRBJ2-7; possible D gene TRBD2, 6 bases. Sequencing was performed on tumor tissue, taken from a patient who underwent chemoradiotherapy. The receptor was isolated from a human donor with HPV-associated anogenital cancer. CDR3 nucleotide sequence: TGTGCCAGCAGCCAAGACGGGGCGGGGCTCTCCTACGAGCAGTACTTC. Amino acids: CASSQDGAGLSYEQYF.